What follows is one T cell receptor beta chain and its context. Its antigen is unknown. The data derive from a study of graft-versus-host responses after intestinal transplantation. Overall study context: All of the recipients had induction that used anti-thymocyte globulin, then tacrolimus and steroids for approximately 3 years.

Regarding the study as a whole: When patients had graft-donor T cell macrochimerism, their allografts held high graft-versus-host to host-versus-graft clonal ratios.

CDR1 is MNHEY, CDR2 SMNVEV, per germline (reference sequence). V trimming: 6 bases; J trimming: 2 bases; junction bases outside the gene matches: 12. The CDR3 is 17 amino acids. Assay: immunoSEQ multiplex PCR; the TCRdb copy retains only in-frame clones and omits some. In the table there are about 36,000 clones, 94% of which are singletons. This receptor was taken from a human donor who was the organ donor for an intestinal transplant. Sequencing was performed on unstimulated CD4+ T cells sorted from spleen or lymph node cells, taken before transplant. The rearrangement uses TRBV27 and TRBJ1-5; TRBD1 aligns across 8 bases. CDR3: CASSPEPGQAGNQPQHF. The CDR3 nucleotides are TGTGCCAGCAGCCCCGAACCGGGACAGGCTGGCAATCAGCCCCAGCATTTT.